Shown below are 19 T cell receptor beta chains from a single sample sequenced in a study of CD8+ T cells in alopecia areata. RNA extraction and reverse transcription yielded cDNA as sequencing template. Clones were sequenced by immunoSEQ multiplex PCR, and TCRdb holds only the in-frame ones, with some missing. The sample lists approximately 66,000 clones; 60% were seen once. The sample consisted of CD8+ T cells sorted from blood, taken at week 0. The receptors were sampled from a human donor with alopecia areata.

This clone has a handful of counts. The CDR3 DNA follows: TGTGCCAGCAGCTCCAGGGGGCGCACCTACGAGCAGTACTTC. Amino acid sequence: CASSSRGRTYEQYF. The rearrangement uses TRBV7-9 and TRBJ2-7; 8 bases fit TRBD1. With 4 bases clipped from V and 2 bases from J, the junction kept 4 bases outside the gene matches. This CDR3 is built from 14 residues. CDR1 is SEHNR, CDR2 FQNEAQ, per germline (reference sequence).

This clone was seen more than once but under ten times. CDR3: CASSDTGGFTDTQYF. CDR3 nucleotide sequence: TGTGCCAGCAGTGATACAGGGGGATTCACAGATACGCAGTATTTT. This chain uses TRBV2 with TRBJ2-3; the match to TRBD1 covers 8 bases. Germline lookup yields CDR1 SNHLY and CDR2 FYNNEI. The CDR3 length is 15 residues. V lost 3 bases to trimming and J lost 2 bases; unmatched junction nucleotides: 4.

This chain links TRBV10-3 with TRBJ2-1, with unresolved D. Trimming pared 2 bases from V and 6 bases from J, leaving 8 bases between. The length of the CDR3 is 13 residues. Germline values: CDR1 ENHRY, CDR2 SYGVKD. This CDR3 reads CAISETGRNEQFF. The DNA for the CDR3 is TGTGCCATCAGTGAGACCGGACGCAATGAGCAGTTCTTC.

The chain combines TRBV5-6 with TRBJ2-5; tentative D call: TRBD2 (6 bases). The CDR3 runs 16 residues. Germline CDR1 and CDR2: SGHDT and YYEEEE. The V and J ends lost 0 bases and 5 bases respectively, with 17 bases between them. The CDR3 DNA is TGTGCCAGCAGCTTGGGGGCGGCCCCGGCGGGGGAGACCCAGTACTTC. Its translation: CASSLGAAPAGETQYF.

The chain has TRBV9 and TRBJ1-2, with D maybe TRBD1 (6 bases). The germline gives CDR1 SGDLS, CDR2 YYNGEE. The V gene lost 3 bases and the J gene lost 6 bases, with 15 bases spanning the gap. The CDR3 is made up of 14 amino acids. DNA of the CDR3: TGTGCCAGCAGCGACTTCCAGGGGTTACATGGCTACACCTTC. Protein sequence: CASSDFQGLHGYTF.

The CDR3: CASLETGMNQPQHF. As DNA, the CDR3 is TGTGCCAGCCTCGAGACAGGGATGAATCAGCCCCAGCATTTT. This chain connects TRBV19 to TRBJ1-5; 7 bases fit TRBD1. CDR1 is LNHDA, CDR2 SQIVND, per germline (reference sequence). The CDR3 consists of 14 residues. The junction had 9 bases not matched to a gene; V was cut back by 9 bases and J by 4 bases.

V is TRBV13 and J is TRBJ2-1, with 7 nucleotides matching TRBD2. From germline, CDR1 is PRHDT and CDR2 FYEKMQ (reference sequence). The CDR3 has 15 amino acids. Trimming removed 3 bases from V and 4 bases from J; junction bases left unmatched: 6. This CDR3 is CASSLWLAEYNEQFF. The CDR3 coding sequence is TGTGCCAGCAGCTTGTGGCTAGCGGAATACAATGAGCAGTTCTTC.

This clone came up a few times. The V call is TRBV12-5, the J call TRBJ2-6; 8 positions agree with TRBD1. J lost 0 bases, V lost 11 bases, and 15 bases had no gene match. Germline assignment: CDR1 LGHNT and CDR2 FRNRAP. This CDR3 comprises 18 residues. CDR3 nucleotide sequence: TGTGCTCATTTACAGGGGGGAGCTTCCATCTCTGGGGCCAACGTCCTGACTTTC. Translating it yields CAHLQGGASISGANVLTF.

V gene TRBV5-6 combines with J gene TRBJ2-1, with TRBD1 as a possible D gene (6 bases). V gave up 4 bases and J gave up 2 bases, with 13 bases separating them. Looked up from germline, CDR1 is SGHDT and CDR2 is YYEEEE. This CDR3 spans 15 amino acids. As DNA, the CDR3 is TGTGCCAGCAGCCTGGGGGCAGGGGCCTACAATGAGCAGTTCTTC. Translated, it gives CASSLGAGAYNEQFF.

CDR3 protein: CASSPLDNEQFF. In nucleotides, the CDR3 is TGTGCCAGCAGCCCCTTGGACAATGAGCAGTTCTTC. The chain employs TRBV14 and TRBJ2-1, with D uncertain. Trimming removed 4 bases from V and 5 bases from J, with 6 bases in between. There are 12 residues in the CDR3. Germline values: CDR1 SGHDN, CDR2 FVKESK.

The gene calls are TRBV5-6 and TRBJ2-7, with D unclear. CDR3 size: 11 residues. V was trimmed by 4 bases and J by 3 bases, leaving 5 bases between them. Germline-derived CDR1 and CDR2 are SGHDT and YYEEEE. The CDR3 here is CASSNYYEQYF. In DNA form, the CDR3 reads TGTGCCAGCAGCAATTACTACGAGCAGTACTTC.

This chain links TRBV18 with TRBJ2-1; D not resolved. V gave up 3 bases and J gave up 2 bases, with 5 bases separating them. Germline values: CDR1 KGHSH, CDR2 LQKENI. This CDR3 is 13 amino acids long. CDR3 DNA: TGTGCCAGCTCACCGAGGCCCTACAATGAGCAGTTCTTC. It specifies CASSPRPYNEQFF.

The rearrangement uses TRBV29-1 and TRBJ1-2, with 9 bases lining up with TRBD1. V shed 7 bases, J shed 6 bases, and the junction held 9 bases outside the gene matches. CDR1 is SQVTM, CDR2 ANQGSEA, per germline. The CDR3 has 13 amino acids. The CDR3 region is CSARGQGRNGYTF. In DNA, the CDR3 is TGCAGCGCCCGTGGACAGGGGAGGAATGGCTACACCTTC.

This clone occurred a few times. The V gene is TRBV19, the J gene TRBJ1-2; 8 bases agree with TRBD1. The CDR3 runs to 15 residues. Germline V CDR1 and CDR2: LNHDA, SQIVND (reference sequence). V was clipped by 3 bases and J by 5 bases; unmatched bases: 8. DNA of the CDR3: TGTGCCAGTAGTATCTACCGGGACAGGACGTATGGCTACACCTTC. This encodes CASSIYRDRTYGYTF.

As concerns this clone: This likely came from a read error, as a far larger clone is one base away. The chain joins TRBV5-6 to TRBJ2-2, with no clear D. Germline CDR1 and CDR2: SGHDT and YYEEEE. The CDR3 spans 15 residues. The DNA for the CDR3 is TGTGCCAGCGGCTTGCTAATCCTGGACACCGGGGAGCTGTTTTTT. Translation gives CASGLLILDTGELFF.

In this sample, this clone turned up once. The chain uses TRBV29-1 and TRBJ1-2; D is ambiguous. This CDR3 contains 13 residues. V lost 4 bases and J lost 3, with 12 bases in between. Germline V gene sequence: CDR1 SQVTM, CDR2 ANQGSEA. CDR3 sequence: CSVGDQDDYGYTF. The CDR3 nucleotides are TGCAGCGTTGGGGATCAGGATGACTATGGCTACACCTTC. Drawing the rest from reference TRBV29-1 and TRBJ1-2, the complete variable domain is SAVISQKPSRDICQRGTSLTIQCQVDSQVTMMFWYRQQPGQSLTLIATANQGSEATYESGFVIDKFPISRPNLTFSTLTVSNMSPEDSSIYLCSVGDQDDYGYTFGSGTRLTVV.

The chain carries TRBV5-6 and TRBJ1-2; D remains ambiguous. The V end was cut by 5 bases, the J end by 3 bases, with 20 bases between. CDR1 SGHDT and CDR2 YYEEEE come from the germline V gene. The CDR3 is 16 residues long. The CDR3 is CASRVHIQYFYYGYTF. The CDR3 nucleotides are TGTGCCAGCAGGGTCCATATTCAGTACTTCTACTATGGCTACACCTTC. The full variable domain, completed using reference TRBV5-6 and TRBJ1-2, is DAGVTQSPTHLIKTRGQQVTLRCSPKSGHDTVSWYQQALGQGPQFIFQYYEEEERQRGNFPDRFSGHQFPNYSSELNVNALLLGDSALYLCASRVHIQYFYYGYTFGSGTRLTVV.

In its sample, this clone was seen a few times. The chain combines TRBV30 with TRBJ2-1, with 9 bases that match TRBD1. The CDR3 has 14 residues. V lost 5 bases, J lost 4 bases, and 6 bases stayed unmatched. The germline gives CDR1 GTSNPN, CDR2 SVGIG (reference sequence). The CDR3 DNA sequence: TGTGCCTGGTATCCGGGACAGGGTTACAATGAGCAGTTCTTC. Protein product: CAWYPGQGYNEQFF.

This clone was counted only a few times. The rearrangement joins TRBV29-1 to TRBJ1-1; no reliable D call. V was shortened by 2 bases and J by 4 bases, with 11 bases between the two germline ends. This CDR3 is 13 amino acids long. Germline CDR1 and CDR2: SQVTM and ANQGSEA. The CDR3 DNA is TGCAGCGTTGAATCCCCCTACGGCACTGAAGCTTTCTTT. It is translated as CSVESPYGTEAFF.